This T cell receptor (beta chain) was identified in a study of cytotoxic CD8 clonotypes in ibrutinib-treated CLL. Here immunoSEQ multiplex PCR was the method, and the copy in TCRdb shows in-frame clones only, minus some. There are some 140,000 clones in the sample; more than 85% occur only once, and roughly a tenth lies in the top ten. Germline V lookup: CDR1 MDHEN, CDR2 SYDVKM. The CDR3 has 17 amino acids. With 3 bases removed from V and 5 bases from J, the gap between germline ends came to 23 bases. The chain links TRBV28 to TRBJ2-7; D might be TRBD1 or TRBD2, each matching 6 bases. This sequence was found in a human donor with chronic lymphocytic leukemia. The material sequenced was PBMCs, taken after 12 months of ibrutinib treatment. The CDR3 reads CASSFTGQGGTGHEQYF. In DNA form, the CDR3 reads TGTGCCAGCAGTTTTACAGGGCAGGGAGGTACGGGGCACGAGCAGTACTTC.